These 25 T cell receptor beta chains were sequenced from one sample in a study of shared clonotypes between healthy human individuals. TCRdb's table, derived via immunoSEQ multiplex PCR, lists solely in-frame clones and lacks some. The data hold approximately 840,000 clones, with about 97% observed a single time. The naive CD8 population came from CD45RO-negative cells selected for CCR7, without terminally differentiated effector memory CD45RA+ cells. Sequencing was performed on naive CD8+ T cells sorted from blood. All receptors come from a man under 40 in good health.

The chain has TRBV27 and TRBJ2-1; D tentatively reads TRBD1 or TRBD2 (5 bases each). CDR1 is MNHEY, CDR2 SMNVEV, per germline (reference sequence). Deletions cut 7 bases from V and 7 bases from J, with 17 bases between. The CDR3 covers 14 residues. CDR3 residues: CASTNHPGQNEQFF. Here the CDR3 DNA reads TGTGCCAGCACCAACCATCCGGGGCAAAATGAGCAGTTCTTC.

The chain is built from TRBV5-6 and TRBJ2-2; weak D call: TRBD2 (6 bases). In germline, CDR1 is SGHDT, CDR2 YYEEEE. The V end was cut by 3 bases, the J end by 3 bases, with 18 bases between. The CDR3 spans 17 residues. CDR3 residues: CASSSQRVKRDTGELFF. CDR3 bases: TGTGCCAGCAGCTCCCAGCGGGTCAAACGGGACACCGGGGAGCTGTTTTTT.

The chain carries TRBV7-9 and TRBJ2-7; D is possibly TRBD1 (7 bases). CDR1 and CDR2 (germline): SEHNR, FQNEAQ (reference sequence). CDR3 length equals 16 residues. Trimming removed 5 bases from V and 7 bases from J, with 24 bases in between. The CDR3 coding sequence is TGTGCCAGCAGCGACACGGACAGGCCAAATCGGGGGGAGCAGTACTTC. Its translation: CASSDTDRPNRGEQYF. Combining the CDR3 with reference TRBV7-9 and TRBJ2-7 gives the whole variable domain DTGVSQNPRHKITKRGQNVTFRCDPISEHNRLYWYRQTLGQGPEFLTYFQNEAQLEKSRLLSDRFSAERPKGSFSTLEIQRTEQGDSAMYLCASSDTDRPNRGEQYFGPGTRLTVT.

The chain couples TRBV13 to TRBJ2-3, with D perhaps TRBD1 (6 bases). Trimming stripped 4 bases from V and 4 bases from J, with 15 bases between. The CDR3 covers 15 residues. Germline V gene data show CDR1 as PRHDT and CDR2 as FYEKMQ (reference sequence). The DNA for the CDR3 is TGTGCCAGCAGCTCGGGCCCAGGGGTCCCAGATACGCAGTATTTT. Translating gives CASSSGPGVPDTQYF.

Only one count was recorded for this clone. The chain carries TRBV7-2 and TRBJ1-1; D perhaps matches TRBD1 (6 bases). CDR1 and CDR2 from the germline V gene are SGHTA and FQGNSA. V lost 4 bases and J 1 base, leaving 7 bases between the germline ends. The CDR3 runs to 13 residues. The CDR3 bases are TGTGCCAGCAGCTGGGGGCCGAACACTGAAGCTTTCTTT. Translating it yields CASSWGPNTEAFF.

The CDR3 region is CASSLSGSEQYF. The DNA for the CDR3 is TGTGCCAGCAGTTTGTCGGGGTCCGAGCAGTACTTC. V is TRBV6-6 and J is TRBJ2-7; maybe TRBD2 (5 bases). The germline gives CDR1 MNHNY, CDR2 SVGAGI (reference sequence). V was clipped by 4 bases and J by 6 bases, with 10 bases between them. The CDR3 is 12 amino acids.

J is TRBJ2-2 and V is TRBV28; perhaps D is TRBD1 or TRBD2 (5 bases each). Germline V gives CDR1 MDHEN, CDR2 SYDVKM. The V end was cut by 7 bases, the J end by 0 bases, with 9 bases between. This CDR3 spans 14 amino acids. Here the CDR3 DNA reads TGTGCCAGCAAGGGACGGACGAACACCGGGGAGCTGTTTTTT. This gives the protein CASKGRTNTGELFF.

Concerning this clone: One junction end disagrees with the germline gene, perhaps due to a read error. This rearrangement joins TRBV7-7 to TRBJ2-2, with 13 bases identical to TRBD2. Germline CDR1 SSHAT, CDR2 FNYEAQ (reference sequence). CDR3 length: 15 amino acids. This CDR3 is CASSGLAGATGELFF. The CDR3 DNA reads TGTGCTAGCAGCGGACTAGCGGGAGCTACCGGGGAGCTGTTTTTT.

CDR3 loop: CASSDPQDREIDYEQYF. DNA for the CDR3: TGTGCCAGCAGTGATCCGCAAGACAGGGAGATAGACTACGAGCAGTACTTC. V is TRBV2 and J is TRBJ2-7, with 7 bases lining up with TRBD1. Per the germline V gene, CDR1 is SNHLY and CDR2 is FYNNEI. This CDR3 has 17 amino acids. Germline trimming cut 3 bases from V and 3 bases from J; bases unmatched to any gene: 14.

The V gene is TRBV5-5, the J gene TRBJ1-4, with D maybe TRBD1 (6 bases). CDR3 length equals 13 residues. V lost 3 bases and J 8 bases, leaving 11 bases between the germline ends. Germline V gene lookup returns CDR1 SGHKS and CDR2 YYEKEE (reference sequence). Here the CDR3 DNA reads TGTGCCAGCAGCTACAGGGTTGAGGAAAAACTGTTTTTT. This codes for CASSYRVEEKLFF.

The rearrangement joins TRBV19 to TRBJ2-1; possibly TRBD2 for D (6 bases). The germline V gene has CDR1 LNHDA and CDR2 SQIVND (reference sequence). The CDR3 contains 13 residues. V shed 6 bases and J shed 10 bases, with 16 bases lying between them. CDR3 residues: CASRMWEAYEQFF. Written as DNA, the CDR3 is TGTGCCAGTAGGATGTGGGAGGCTTACGAGCAGTTCTTC.

The chain uses TRBV4-1 and TRBJ2-3, with 7 bases that match TRBD2. V shed 1 base, J shed 3 bases, and the junction held 4 bases outside the gene matches. Germline V gene lookup returns CDR1 MGHRA and CDR2 YSYEKL. This CDR3 region has 15 residues. The CDR3 loop reads CASSQVAGVTDTQYF. The CDR3 region has the DNA TGCGCCAGCAGCCAAGTGGCGGGAGTGACAGATACGCAGTATTTT.

This sequence joins TRBV7-9 and TRBJ2-7; 8 bases match TRBD1. In germline, CDR1 is SEHNR, CDR2 FQNEAQ (reference sequence). With V trimmed by 3 bases and J by 3 bases, 4 bases remained unmatched. The CDR3 length is 14 residues. As DNA, the CDR3 is TGTGCCAGCAGCTTTCTTACAGGGGGCTACGAGCAGTACTTC. Translation gives CASSFLTGGYEQYF.

The rearrangement joins TRBV5-4 to TRBJ2-7; D is uncertain. Trimming stripped 4 bases from V and 1 base from J, with 12 bases between. The CDR3 consists of 14 residues. Per germline, CDR1 SGHNT and CDR2 YYREEE (reference sequence). CDR3 nucleotide sequence: TGTGCCAGCAGCCCCCCGGACCGATCCTACGAGCAGTACTTC. It encodes CASSPPDRSYEQYF.

The rearrangement uses TRBV10-3 and TRBJ2-1; D perhaps matches TRBD1 (5 bases). Between the trimmed V and J ends, which lost 6 bases and 6 bases, there was a span of 12 bases. CDR1 and CDR2 (germline): ENHRY, SYGVKD. CDR3 length: 13 residues. The CDR3 protein is CAIRGDWGNEQFF. CDR3 coding DNA: TGTGCCATCAGAGGGGATTGGGGCAATGAGCAGTTCTTC.

This chain links TRBV11-2 with TRBJ2-7, with 11 bases aligning to TRBD2. The V segment lost 1 base and the J segment 3 bases; nucleotides outside the gene matches: 5. This CDR3 has 16 residues. The germline V gene encodes CDR1 SGHAT and CDR2 FQNNGV. The CDR3 sequence: CASSLGGTSGFYEQYF. CDR3 nucleotide sequence: TGTGCCAGCAGCTTAGGAGGGACTAGCGGATTCTACGAGCAGTACTTC.

The gene calls are TRBV7-6 and TRBJ2-1; D not resolved. The CDR3 totals 15 residues. With 1 base removed from V and 3 bases from J, the gap between germline ends came to 10 bases. In germline, CDR1 is SGHVS, CDR2 FNYEAQ. Written as DNA, the CDR3 is TGTGCCAGCAGCTTAGGATCGAATTACTACAATGAGCAGTTCTTC. It codes for CASSLGSNYYNEQFF. Based on the CDR3 plus reference TRBV7-6 and TRBJ2-1, the full variable domain is GAGVSQSPRYKVTKRGQDVALRCDPISGHVSLYWYRQALGQGPEFLTYFNYEAQQDKSGLPNDRFSAERPEGSISTLTIQRTEQRDSAMYRCASSLGSNYYNEQFFGPGTRLTVL.

This clone came up once. The same CDR3 also results from other DNA sequences found in this sample. The rearrangement links TRBV4-3 to TRBJ1-4; 10 nucleotides align to TRBD1. The J segment lost 10 bases and the V segment lost 0 bases, leaving 8 bases of the junction unmatched. The germline gives CDR1 LGHNA, CDR2 YSLEER. This CDR3 region has 16 residues. The DNA of the CDR3 is TGCGCCAGCAGCCAAGATGGGGGGACAGGGGAGGGAAAACTGTTTTTT. It encodes CASSQDGGTGEGKLFF.

The J gene is TRBJ1-5, the V gene TRBV6-1; TRBD1 might be the D (6 bases). There are 15 residues in the CDR3. Germline V gene data show CDR1 as MNHNS and CDR2 as SASEGT. Trimming took off 6 bases at V and 5 bases at J, with 17 bases between the two ends. The CDR3 sequence is CASRSEGGAYQPQHF. The CDR3 DNA reads as TGTGCCAGCAGGTCTGAGGGGGGGGCTTATCAGCCCCAGCATTTT.

The rearrangement joins TRBV29-1 to TRBJ2-3, with 8 bases lining up with TRBD2. V dropped 7 bases and J dropped 2; count of bases not matched to a gene: 8. Germline CDR1 SQVTM, CDR2 ANQGSEA. This CDR3 has 14 amino acids. DNA of the CDR3: TGCAGCGGCGTACTAGCGGAATCCACAGATACGCAGTATTTT. Its translation is CSGVLAESTDTQYF.

The V and J genes are TRBV6-6 and TRBJ2-7, with D tentatively TRBD1 or TRBD2 (6 bases each). Trimming pared 4 bases from V and 2 bases from J, leaving 12 bases between. Germline V lookup: CDR1 MNHNY, CDR2 SVGAGI (reference sequence). The CDR3 length is 14 residues. CDR3 nucleotide sequence: TGTGCCAGCAGTTTAAGGGGGGAGACCTACGAGCAGTACTTC. Residues: CASSLRGETYEQYF.

The chain has TRBV10-3 and TRBJ1-3, with a tentative D call TRBD1 (5 bases). V was cut by 0 bases and J by 0 bases, with 6 bases left in between. The CDR3 spans 15 residues. Germline CDR1 reads ENHRY; CDR2 reads SYGVKD. This CDR3 reads CAISESQVSGNTIYF. The CDR3 DNA reads TGTGCCATCAGTGAGTCACAGGTCTCTGGAAACACCATATATTTT.

The chain is built from TRBV5-4 and TRBJ1-1; no clear D gene. The CDR3 contains 11 residues. V was cut by 0 bases and J by 7 bases, with 4 bases left in between. From germline, CDR1 is SGHNT and CDR2 YYREEE (reference sequence). The DNA of the CDR3 is TGTGCCAGCAGCTTGGGTGGTGAAGCTTTCTTT. Encoded protein: CASSLGGEAFF.

This chain joins TRBV29-1 and TRBJ1-1; tentatively, D is TRBD1 (5 bases). CDR3 length: 14 amino acids. CDR1 and CDR2 (germline): SQVTM, ANQGSEA. V lost 1 base and J lost 1, with 10 bases in between. This CDR3 is CSVEGGGKNTEAFF. The DNA of the CDR3 is TGCAGCGTTGAAGGGGGGGGAAAGAACACTGAAGCTTTCTTT.

This rearrangement joins TRBV7-9 to TRBJ1-1; perhaps TRBD1 as D (5 bases). V lost 5 bases and J 3 bases, leaving 13 bases between the germline ends. The CDR3 consists of 14 residues. CDR1 is SEHNR and CDR2 is FQNEAQ in the germline V gene (reference sequence). The CDR3 sequence: CASSPFGGDTEAFF. CDR3 coding DNA: TGTGCCAGCAGCCCTTTCGGGGGAGACACTGAAGCTTTCTTT. Full variable domain (rest looked up from reference TRBV7-9 and TRBJ1-1): DTGVSQNPRHKITKRGQNVTFRCDPISEHNRLYWYRQTLGQGPEFLTYFQNEAQLEKSRLLSDRFSAERPKGSFSTLEIQRTEQGDSAMYLCASSPFGGDTEAFFGQGTRLTVV.